This record looks at one T cell receptor beta chain sequence and its context. Its antigen is unknown. Libraries were prepared by immunoSEQ multiplex PCR; TCRdb keeps only in-frame clonotypes and omits some of them. The data hold about 350,000 clones, with about 91% observed a single time. The sample belongs to a study of Ad26.COV2.S vaccination and SARS-CoV-2 variants. Whole-study findings and limits: Post-vaccination breadth of spike-specific CD8+ and CD4+ T cell responses was reportedly substantial.

The CDR3 totals 14 residues. Germline CDR1 is SEHNR and CDR2 is FQNEAQ (reference sequence). V dropped 3 bases and J dropped 8; count of bases not matched to a gene: 6. This specimen consisted of peripheral blood, obtained after recovery from COVID-19. This sequence originates from a human donor who had recovered from COVID-19. J is TRBJ1-2 and V is TRBV7-9, with 10 bases lining up with TRBD1. The CDR3 loop is CASSFGQGGRGYTF. Written as DNA, the CDR3 is TGTGCCAGCAGCTTTGGACAGGGGGGTCGAGGCTACACCTTC.